These 30 T cell receptor beta chains originate from one sample sequenced in a study of T cell changes during pregnancy in multiple sclerosis (dated by TCRdb to about 2019). To prepare the library, the immunoSEQ multiplex PCR assay was applied. TCRdb took over this immuneACCESS table, retaining in-frame rearrangements with V and J assigned. Such tables are incomplete; in checked studies, under half of the missing clones stem from an unresolved V gene, and the remainder is unexplained. The sample yields 60,000 to 85,000 clones; under 95% were counted once. Around 1.3% of the sample goes to the ten largest clones. Sequencing used peripheral blood, obtained in the second trimester of pregnancy. These receptors were collected from a female donor in good health, enrolled as a control in a pregnancy study.

The chain uses TRBV2 and TRBJ2-1, with a weak D call TRBD2 (5 bases). This CDR3 region has 10 residues. Trimming shortened V by 8 bases and J by 8 bases, and 7 bases separated the two germline ends. Germline lookup yields CDR1 SNHLY and CDR2 FYNNEI. CDR3 protein: CASGGDEQFF. The CDR3 region has the DNA TGTGCCAGCGGAGGCGATGAGCAGTTCTTC.

V and J are TRBV15 and TRBJ2-7, with 7 bases identical to TRBD2. V lost 1 base to trimming and J lost 6 bases; unmatched junction nucleotides: 12. The germline V gene encodes CDR1 LNHNV and CDR2 YYDKDF (reference sequence). The CDR3 contains 16 residues. CDR3 region: CATSRVGGEGRREQYF. The CDR3 DNA sequence: TGTGCCACCAGCAGAGTGGGGGGGGAGGGAAGGCGCGAGCAGTACTTC. Complete variable domain (other parts from reference TRBV15 and TRBJ2-7): DAMVIQNPRYQVTQFGKPVTLSCSQTLNHNVMYWYQQKSSQAPKLLFHYYDKDFNNEADTPDNFQSRRPNTSFCFLDIRSPGLGDTAMYLCATSRVGGEGRREQYFGPGTRLTVT.

This clone was found once. The V call is TRBV30, the J call TRBJ2-1; TRBD1 matches 8 bases. Germline trimming cut 4 bases from V and 7 bases from J; bases unmatched to any gene: 12. Germline CDR1 is GTSNPN and CDR2 is SVGIG (reference sequence). CDR3 length equals 15 residues. The CDR3 here is CAWKPGRQGLNEQFF. The CDR3 coding sequence is TGTGCCTGGAAACCCGGCCGACAGGGGTTGAATGAGCAGTTCTTC.

The chain uses TRBV25-1 and TRBJ1-6; 7 bases align to TRBD1. Germline values: CDR1 MGHDK, CDR2 SYGVNS. This CDR3 region has 17 residues. J lost 1 base, V lost 2 bases, and 5 bases had no gene match. CDR3 amino acids: CASSEEGARSYNSPLHF. The CDR3 DNA reads as TGTGCCAGCAGTGAAGAGGGGGCGCGTTCCTATAATTCACCCCTCCACTTT. The full variable domain, rest sourced from reference TRBV25-1 and TRBJ1-6, is EADIYQTPRYLVIGTGKKITLECSQTMGHDKMYWYQQDPGMELHLIHYSYGVNSTEKGDLSSESTVSRIRTEHFPLTLESARPSHTSQYLCASSEEGARSYNSPLHFGNGTRLTVT.

V gene TRBV11-2 combines with J gene TRBJ2-1, with TRBD1 identical over 8 bases. The CDR3 runs 13 residues. The germline CDR1 and CDR2 sequences are SGHAT and FQNNGV. V lost 7 bases to trimming and J lost 10 bases; unmatched junction nucleotides: 9. CDR3 in DNA: TGTGCCAGCACCGAGGACAGGGCAGGCGAGCAGTTCTTC. Translation gives CASTEDRAGEQFF. The entire variable domain, with the rest obtained from reference TRBV11-2 and TRBJ2-1, is as follows: EAGVAQSPRYKIIEKRQSVAFWCNPISGHATLYWYQQILGQGPKLLIQFQNNGVVDDSQLPKDRFSAERLKGVDSTLKIQPAKLEDSAVYLCASTEDRAGEQFFGPGTRLTVL.

Details on this clone: The same CDR3 also results from other DNA sequences found in this sample. The chain is built from TRBV7-9 and TRBJ1-4; no clear D gene. From germline, CDR1 is SEHNR and CDR2 FQNEAQ (reference sequence). This CDR3 spans 14 amino acids. The V end lost 6 bases, the J end lost 2 bases, and 10 bases lay between the germline ends. The CDR3, as DNA: TGTGCCAGCAGTTTGACTGCCACTAATGAAAAACTGTTTTTT. This gives the protein CASSLTATNEKLFF.

The rearrangement links TRBV4-1 to TRBJ2-2; 10 positions match TRBD2. Germline V gene sequence: CDR1 MGHRA, CDR2 YSYEKL. This CDR3 has 16 amino acids. J lost 3 bases, V lost 1 base, and 2 bases had no gene match. The CDR3 sequence: CASSQGTSGYTGELFF. CDR3 DNA sequence: TGCGCCAGCAGCCAAGGGACTAGCGGCTACACCGGGGAGCTGTTTTTT.

The chain recombines TRBV2 with TRBJ1-2; D ambiguous. This CDR3 is built from 12 residues. The V end was cut by 7 bases, the J end by 5 bases, with 11 bases between. The germline V gene encodes CDR1 SNHLY and CDR2 FYNNEI. This chain's CDR3 is CASTQRVYGYTF. The CDR3 nucleotides read TGTGCCAGCACCCAGAGGGTATATGGCTACACCTTC.

The chain links TRBV6-4 to TRBJ2-2, with 8 bases that match TRBD1. The CDR3 runs to 13 residues. Trimming took 7 bases from V and 10 from J; bases not matched to a gene: 8. Germline V lookup: CDR1 MRHNA, CDR2 SNTAGT. This CDR3 is CASNTGQGAELFF. CDR3 nucleotide sequence: TGTGCCAGCAATACCGGACAGGGCGCGGAGCTGTTTTTT.

The rearrangement joins TRBV19 to TRBJ1-2; 10 nucleotides align to TRBD1. The germline gives CDR1 LNHDA, CDR2 SQIVND (reference sequence). The CDR3 extends over 16 amino acids. Unmatched junction bases numbered 14, after V lost 5 bases and J lost 8 bases. In nucleotides, the CDR3 is TGTGCCAGTAGTCCCGACAGGGGGCCTTCTCGTGGGGGCTACACCTTC. Translation: CASSPDRGPSRGGYTF.

This clone appeared a single time. This rearrangement joins TRBV7-9 to TRBJ2-3; TRBD2 agrees at 7 bases. Germline V lookup: CDR1 SEHNR, CDR2 FQNEAQ (reference sequence). CDR3 length: 16 residues. V trimming: 4 bases; J trimming: 2 bases; junction bases outside the gene matches: 9. The CDR3, as DNA: TGTGCCAGCAGCTCGCTCAGCGGGGATCTCACAGATACGCAGTATTTT. Translating gives CASSSLSGDLTDTQYF.

The chain couples TRBV4-2 to TRBJ2-1; 11 bases line up with TRBD2. The CDR3 runs 16 residues. The V and J ends lost 4 bases and 10 bases, in that order; junction bases with no gene match: 12. Germline V gene data show CDR1 as LGHNA and CDR2 as YNFKEQ. The CDR3 sequence is CASSRSIAGGPGEQFF. For the CDR3, the DNA is TGTGCCAGCAGCCGAAGTATAGCGGGAGGGCCTGGGGAGCAGTTCTTC.

This chain connects TRBV27 to TRBJ1-2, with 10 bases matching TRBD1. Per the germline V gene, CDR1 is MNHEY and CDR2 is SMNVEV (reference sequence). V gave up 3 bases and J gave up 8 bases; unmatched junction bases: 12. This CDR3 contains 16 residues. The CDR3: CASSFVPRQGAFGYTF. DNA for the CDR3: TGTGCCAGCAGTTTCGTCCCTCGACAGGGGGCTTTCGGCTACACCTTC.

V and J are TRBV5-8 and TRBJ2-1; possible D gene TRBD1, 6 bases. This CDR3 is built from 16 residues. Trimming shortened V by 0 bases and J by 0 bases, and 10 bases separated the two germline ends. Germline V gives CDR1 SGHTS, CDR2 YDEGEE. CDR3 nucleotide sequence: TGTGCCAGCAGCTTGGTAGGGGGACGCTCCTACAATGAGCAGTTCTTC. Amino acid sequence: CASSLVGGRSYNEQFF. The full variable domain, in which reference TRBV5-8 and TRBJ2-1 provide the parts outside the CDR3, is EAGVTQSPTHLIKTRGQQATLRCSPISGHTSVYWYQQALGLGLQFLLWYDEGEERNRGNFPPRFSGRQFPNYSSELNVNALELEDSALYLCASSLVGGRSYNEQFFGPGTRLTVL.

The chain combines TRBV15 with TRBJ1-2; TRBD1 aligns across 8 bases. The CDR3 has 16 amino acids. The V gene's germline CDR1 is LNHNV and CDR2 YYDKDF (reference sequence). Trimming cost V 5 bases and J 8 bases; bases outside gene matches: 16. The CDR3 here is CATSLPIRQGLEGYTF. As DNA, the CDR3 is TGTGCCACCAGCCTACCAATACGACAGGGGTTAGAAGGCTACACCTTC.

The genes are TRBV7-2 and TRBJ2-7; the match to TRBD1 covers 9 bases. Germline CDR1 and CDR2: SGHTA and FQGNSA. This CDR3 is built from 16 residues. J was trimmed by 3 bases and V by 5 bases; bases with no gene match: 11. CDR3 sequence (DNA): TGTGCCAGCAGCCGGACTCCGGGACAGGGAGTCTACGAGCAGTACTTC. It codes for CASSRTPGQGVYEQYF. Supplemented by reference TRBV7-2 and TRBJ2-7, the full variable domain reads GAGVSQSPSNKVTEKGKDVELRCDPISGHTALYWYRQSLGQGLEFLIYFQGNSAPDKSGLPSDRFSAERTGGSVSTLTIQRTQQEDSAVYLCASSRTPGQGVYEQYFGPGTRLTVT.

This clone appeared a few times. The J gene is TRBJ1-6, the V gene TRBV10-1; D might be TRBD1 (6 bases). There are 13 residues in the CDR3. Germline values: CDR1 WNHNN, CDR2 SYGVQD (reference sequence). Between the trimmed V and J ends, which lost 7 bases and 8 bases, there was a span of 12 bases. The CDR3 loop reads CASNTGRDSPLHF. The CDR3 coding sequence is TGCGCCAGCAATACAGGGAGGGATTCACCCCTCCACTTT.

In its sample, this clone was seen a few times. V is TRBV28 and J is TRBJ2-7; the match to TRBD1 covers 8 bases. The germline V gene has CDR1 MDHEN and CDR2 SYDVKM. This CDR3 spans 14 amino acids. Losses at the gene ends were 8 bases for V and 3 bases for J; bases not matched to a gene: 9. The CDR3 reads CASQGASRFYEQYF. The CDR3 coding sequence is TGTGCCAGCCAGGGGGCCAGCCGATTCTACGAGCAGTACTTC.

The chain has TRBV5-3 and TRBJ2-5; 8 nucleotides line up with TRBD1. TRBV5-3 is flagged as an ORF with uncertain function. V lost 4 bases and J lost 7; bases outside the gene matches: 15. The CDR3 is 16 residues long. CDR3 residues: CARSLVWTGYGWTQYF. In DNA, the CDR3 is TGTGCCAGAAGCCTGGTCTGGACAGGGTATGGTTGGACCCAGTACTTC.

The V and J genes are TRBV10-3 and TRBJ2-2; possible D gene TRBD2, 7 bases. The CDR3 runs to 18 residues. Trimming pared 10 bases from V and 5 bases from J, leaving 29 bases between. Germline-derived CDR1 and CDR2 are ENHRY and SYGVKD. CDR3 residues: CATSTRDYRVGVTGELFF. The CDR3 coding sequence is TGTGCCACCTCCACCCGGGACTACAGGGTAGGAGTGACCGGGGAGCTGTTTTTT.

This clone came up a few times. In nucleotides, the CDR3 is TGTGCCAGCAGTTACCAGGGATACGAGCAGTACTTC. It encodes CASSYQGYEQYF. V gene TRBV6-5 combines with J gene TRBJ2-7; possible D gene TRBD1, 5 bases. V was clipped by 2 bases and J by 4 bases, with 6 bases between them. The CDR3 runs 12 residues. In germline, CDR1 is MNHEY, CDR2 SVGAGI.

This sequence joins TRBV10-3 and TRBJ1-3; D possibly corresponds to TRBD1 (6 bases). The CDR3 consists of 17 residues. CDR1 and CDR2 from the germline V gene are ENHRY and SYGVKD. Trimming cost V 2 bases and J 0 bases, with 14 bases left between them. CDR3 bases: TGTGCCATCAGTGAGCCGATGGACAGCCGCTCTGGAAACACCATATATTTT. This encodes CAISEPMDSRSGNTIYF.

The DNA for the CDR3 is TGTGCCAGCAGCCTAGTCGGGGGTCCCTCCTACGAGCAGTACTTC. This codes for CASSLVGGPSYEQYF. The chain has TRBV11-2 and TRBJ2-7, with D possibly matching TRBD2 (6 bases). The V and J ends lost 5 bases and 0 bases respectively, with 14 bases between them. The CDR3 spans 15 residues. CDR1 is SGHAT, CDR2 FQNNGV, per germline.

The chain links TRBV11-2 to TRBJ2-7; D is ambiguous. The CDR3 has 11 residues. The ends were cut back, 5 bases at V and 3 bases at J, with 5 bases in the middle. Germline loops: CDR1 SGHAT, CDR2 FQNNGV. Written as DNA, the CDR3 is TGTGCCAGCAGCGTTCGCTACGAGCAGTACTTC. It yields the protein CASSVRYEQYF.

Only one count was recorded for this clone. The V gene is TRBV4-1, the J gene TRBJ1-5, with TRBD1 as a possible D gene (5 bases). The CDR3 runs to 14 residues. The V and J ends lost 0 bases and 7 bases respectively, with 10 bases between them. Germline V CDR1 and CDR2: MGHRA, YSYEKL. The CDR3 is CASSQDEGEQPQHF. The CDR3 DNA follows: TGCGCCAGCAGCCAAGATGAAGGGGAACAGCCCCAGCATTTT.

The chain is built from TRBV4-1 and TRBJ2-1; 9 nucleotides match TRBD2. V shed 0 bases and J 5 bases; nucleotides not matched to a gene: 8. Germline CDR1 MGHRA, CDR2 YSYEKL. The length of the CDR3 is 17 residues. The CDR3 coding sequence is TGCGCCAGCAGCCAAGAGCCCCAGCTAGCGGGGAACAATGAGCAGTTCTTC. It is translated as CASSQEPQLAGNNEQFF.

The rearrangement uses TRBV7-9 and TRBJ2-7; 9 nucleotides line up with TRBD2. V gave up 0 bases and J gave up 7 bases; unmatched junction bases: 10. The CDR3 length is 16 residues. Per germline, CDR1 SEHNR and CDR2 FQNEAQ (reference sequence). DNA of the CDR3: TGTGCCAGCAGCTTAGCGATCGGCGGGAGGGCGGGGGAGCAGTACTTC. Encoded protein: CASSLAIGGRAGEQYF.

The chain couples TRBV6-1 to TRBJ2-7; possible D gene TRBD1, 5 bases. Trimming took off 2 bases at V and 3 bases at J, with 11 bases between the two ends. The CDR3 loop spans 14 amino acids. Germline CDR1 MNHNS, CDR2 SASEGT. CDR3 nucleotides: TGTGCCAGCAGTGAACCAAGGGGCGGCTACGAGCAGTACTTC. Translated, it gives CASSEPRGGYEQYF.

The rearrangement joins TRBV28 to TRBJ2-6, with a weak D call TRBD1 (5 bases). In germline, CDR1 is MDHEN, CDR2 SYDVKM. Trimming cost V 5 bases and J 4 bases, with 15 bases left between them. The CDR3 is 16 amino acids. The CDR3 DNA sequence: TGTGCCAGCAGTCCCGAGACAGTATCAGGGGCCAACGTCCTGACTTTC. Amino acids: CASSPETVSGANVLTF.

The genes are TRBV6-1 and TRBJ2-1; 11 nucleotides line up with TRBD2. The junction had 11 bases not matched to a gene; V was cut back by 2 bases and J by 14 bases. Germline V lookup: CDR1 MNHNS, CDR2 SASEGT. The CDR3 has 15 residues. CDR3 DNA sequence: TGTGCCAGCAGTGAACGAACTAGCGGGAGTTGGGGGGAGTTCTTC. Its translation is CASSERTSGSWGEFF.